One and the same sample provided the 4 T cell receptor beta chains below, sequenced in a study of regulatory T cells in long-lasting Graves disease. Construction of the TCR beta libraries employed iRepertoire HTBI primers in conjunction with Arm-PCR of CDR3 regions. TCRdb re-called the multiplex PCR reads with MiXCR, one entry per CDR3 protein. The data show around 500,000 distinct CDR3 sequences, 13% seen once. This sample's time point: newly diagnosed GD, antithyroid drugs for less than 3 months. PBMC-derived RNA was used for the TCR library. These data are also associated with another study on T cells in Graves' hyperthyroidism and ophthalmopathy.

The sequenced sample was peripheral blood mononuclear cells (PBMCs), obtained at new diagnosis, from a patient treated with antithyroid drugs. The receptor source for this set is a man aged 30 to 45 with Graves disease.

There are many counts of this clonotype. The chain is built from TRBV20-1 and TRBJ2-7, with 8 bases aligning to TRBD2. V lost 0 bases and J lost 0; bases outside the gene matches: 7. The CDR3 sequence is 16 residues long. Per the germline V gene, CDR1 is DFQATT and CDR2 is SNEGSKA (reference sequence). The CDR3 bases are TGCAGTGCTAGAGAGGGTGGAGCGGGGGACTCCTACGAGCAGTACTTC. It is translated as CSAREGGAGDSYEQYF.

The chain has TRBV30 and TRBJ2-2, with unresolved D. This CDR3 is built from 15 residues. V was cut by 0 bases and J by 6 bases, with 14 bases left in between. CDR1 and CDR2 (germline): GTSNPN, SVGIG (reference sequence). Here the CDR3 reads CAWSVSRSIAGELFF. DNA for the CDR3: TGTGCCTGGAGTGTGTCTAGAAGTATCGCCGGGGAGCTGTTTTTT.

This clonotype appeared many times. The chain couples TRBV6-2 or TRBV6-3 to TRBJ2-1, with D uncertain. The germline V gene encodes CDR1 MNHEY and CDR2 SVGEGT. This CDR3 contains 16 residues. Deletions cut 3 bases from V and 1 base from J, with 13 bases between. The CDR3 DNA sequence: TGTGCCAGCAGTTATTACGGGTTGTCATCCTACAATGAGCAGTTCTTC. Protein: CASSYYGLSSYNEQFF.

There are a few counts of this clonotype. V gene TRBV5-4 combines with J gene TRBJ2-1, with 7 positions matching TRBD2. J gave up 9 bases and V 4 bases, and 22 bases lay outside the gene matches. Germline V gives CDR1 SGHNT, CDR2 YYREEE (reference sequence). This CDR3 region has 18 residues. DNA for the CDR3: TGTGCCAGCAGCCAAACCCAACCCGGGACTACTTTCTTGGGTGAGCAGTTCTTC. Residues: CASSQTQPGTTFLGEQFF.